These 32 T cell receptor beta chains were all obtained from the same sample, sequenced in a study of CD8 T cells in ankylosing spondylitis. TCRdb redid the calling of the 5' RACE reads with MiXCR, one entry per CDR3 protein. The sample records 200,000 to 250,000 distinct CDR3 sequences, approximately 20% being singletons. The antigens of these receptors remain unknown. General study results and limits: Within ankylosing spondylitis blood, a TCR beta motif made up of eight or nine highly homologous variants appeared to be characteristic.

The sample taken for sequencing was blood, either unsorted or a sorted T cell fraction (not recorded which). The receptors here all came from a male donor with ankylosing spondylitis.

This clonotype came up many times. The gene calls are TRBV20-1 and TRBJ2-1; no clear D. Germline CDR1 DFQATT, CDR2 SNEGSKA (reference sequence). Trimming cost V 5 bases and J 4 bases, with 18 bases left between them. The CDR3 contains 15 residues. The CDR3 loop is CSARAPYPDYNEQFF. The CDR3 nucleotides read TGCAGTGCTCGGGCTCCCTACCCCGATTACAATGAGCAGTTCTTC.

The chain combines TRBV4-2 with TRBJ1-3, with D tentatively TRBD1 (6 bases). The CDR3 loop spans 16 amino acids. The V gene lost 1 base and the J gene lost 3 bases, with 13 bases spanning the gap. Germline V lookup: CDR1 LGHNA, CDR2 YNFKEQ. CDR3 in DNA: TGTGCCAGCAGCCAAGCCCAGGGGACTGTTGGAAACACCATATATTTT. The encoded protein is CASSQAQGTVGNTIYF.

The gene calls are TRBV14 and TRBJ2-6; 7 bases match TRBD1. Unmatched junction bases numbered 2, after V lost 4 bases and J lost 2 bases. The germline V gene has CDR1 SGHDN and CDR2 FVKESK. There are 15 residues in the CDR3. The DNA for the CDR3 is TGTGCCAGCAGCCGAACAGGGGCTGGGGCCAACGTCCTGACTTTC. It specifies CASSRTGAGANVLTF.

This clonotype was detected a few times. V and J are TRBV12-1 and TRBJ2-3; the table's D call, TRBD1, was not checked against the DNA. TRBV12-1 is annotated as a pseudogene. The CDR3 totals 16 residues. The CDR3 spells CASSFPGGGFTDTQYF. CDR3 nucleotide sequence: TGTGCCAGCAGCTTCCCTGGAGGGGGATTCACAGATACGCAGTATTTT.

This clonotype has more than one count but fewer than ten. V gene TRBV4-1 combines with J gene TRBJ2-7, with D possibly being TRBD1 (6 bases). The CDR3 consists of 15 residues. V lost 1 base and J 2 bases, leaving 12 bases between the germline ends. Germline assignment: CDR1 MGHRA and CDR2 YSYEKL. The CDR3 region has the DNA TGCGCCAGCAGCCAAGTCCCGGACAGACCCTACGAGCAGTACTTC. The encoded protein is CASSQVPDRPYEQYF.

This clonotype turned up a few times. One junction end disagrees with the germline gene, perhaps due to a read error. The CDR3 bases are TGTGCCAGCAGTCTCCTTCCCGACACGGAAGCTTTCTTT. It encodes CASSLLPDTEAFF. This sequence joins TRBV2 and TRBJ1-1; D not certain. The CDR3 extends over 13 amino acids. Germline V gene lookup returns CDR1 SNHLY and CDR2 FYNNEI.

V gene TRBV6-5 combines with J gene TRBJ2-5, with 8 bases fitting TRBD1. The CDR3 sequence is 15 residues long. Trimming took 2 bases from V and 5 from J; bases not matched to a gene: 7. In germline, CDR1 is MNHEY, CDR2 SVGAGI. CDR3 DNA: TGTGCCAGCAGTTACGTGCCCACAGGGGGGGAGACCCAGTACTTC. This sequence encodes CASSYVPTGGETQYF.

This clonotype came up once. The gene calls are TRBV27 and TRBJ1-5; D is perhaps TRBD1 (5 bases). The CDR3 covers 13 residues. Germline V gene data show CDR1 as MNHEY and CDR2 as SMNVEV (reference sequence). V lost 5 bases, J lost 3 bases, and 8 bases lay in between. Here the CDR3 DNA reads TGTGCCAGCAGTAGGGACTTCAATCAGCCCCAGCATTTT. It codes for CASSRDFNQPQHF.

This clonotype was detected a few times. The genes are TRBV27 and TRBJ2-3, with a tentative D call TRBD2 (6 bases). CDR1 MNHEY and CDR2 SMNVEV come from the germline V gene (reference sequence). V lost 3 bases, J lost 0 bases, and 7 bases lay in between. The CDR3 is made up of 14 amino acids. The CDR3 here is CASSFRGSTDTQYF. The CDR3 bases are TGTGCCAGCAGTTTTCGGGGGAGCACAGATACGCAGTATTTT.

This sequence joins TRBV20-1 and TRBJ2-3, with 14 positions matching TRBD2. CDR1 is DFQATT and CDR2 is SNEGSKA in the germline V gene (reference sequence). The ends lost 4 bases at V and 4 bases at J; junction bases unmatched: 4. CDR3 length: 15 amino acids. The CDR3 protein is CSATGTSGGSDTQYF. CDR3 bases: TGCAGTGCTACCGGGACTAGCGGGGGCTCAGATACGCAGTATTTT.

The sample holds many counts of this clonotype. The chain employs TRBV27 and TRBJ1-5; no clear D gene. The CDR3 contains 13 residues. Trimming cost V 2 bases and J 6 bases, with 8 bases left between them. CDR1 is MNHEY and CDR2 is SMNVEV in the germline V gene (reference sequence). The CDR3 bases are TGTGCCAGCAGTTTAGAAGGGATTCAGCCCCAGCATTTT. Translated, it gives CASSLEGIQPQHF.

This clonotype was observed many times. CDR3: CSGAQGSSTDTQYF. CDR3 nucleotides: TGCAGCGGCGCACAGGGATCTAGCACAGATACGCAGTATTTT. This chain joins TRBV29-1 and TRBJ2-3, with a possible D match to TRBD1 (6 bases). In germline, CDR1 is SQVTM, CDR2 ANQGSEA. The CDR3 is made up of 14 amino acids. Trimming stripped 7 bases from V and 0 bases from J, with 14 bases between.

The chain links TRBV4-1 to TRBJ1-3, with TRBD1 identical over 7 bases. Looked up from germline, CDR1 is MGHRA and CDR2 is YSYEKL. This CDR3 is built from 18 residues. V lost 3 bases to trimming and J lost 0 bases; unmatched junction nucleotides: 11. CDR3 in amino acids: CASSQEGQTHSSGNTIYF. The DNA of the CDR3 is TGCGCCAGCAGCCAGGAGGGACAGACCCACTCCTCTGGAAACACCATATATTTT.

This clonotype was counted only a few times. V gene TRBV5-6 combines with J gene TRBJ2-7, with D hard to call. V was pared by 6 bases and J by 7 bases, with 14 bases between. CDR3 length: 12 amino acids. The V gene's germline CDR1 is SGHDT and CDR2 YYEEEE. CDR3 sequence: CASNVELKEQYF. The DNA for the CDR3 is TGTGCCAGCAATGTCGAATTAAAAGAGCAGTACTTC.

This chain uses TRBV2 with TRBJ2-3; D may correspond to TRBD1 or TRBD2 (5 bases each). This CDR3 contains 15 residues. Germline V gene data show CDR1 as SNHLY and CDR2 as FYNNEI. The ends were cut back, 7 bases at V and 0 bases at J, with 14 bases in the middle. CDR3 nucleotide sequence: TGTGCCAGCACACGGGGCGTGGGGAGCACAGATACGCAGTATTTT. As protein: CASTRGVGSTDTQYF.

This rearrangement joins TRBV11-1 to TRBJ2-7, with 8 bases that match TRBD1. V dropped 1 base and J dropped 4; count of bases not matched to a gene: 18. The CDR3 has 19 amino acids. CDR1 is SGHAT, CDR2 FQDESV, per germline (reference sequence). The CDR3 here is CASSLGGQGWSFGIYEQYF. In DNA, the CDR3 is TGTGCCAGCAGCTTAGGAGGACAGGGCTGGTCATTCGGAATTTACGAGCAGTACTTC.

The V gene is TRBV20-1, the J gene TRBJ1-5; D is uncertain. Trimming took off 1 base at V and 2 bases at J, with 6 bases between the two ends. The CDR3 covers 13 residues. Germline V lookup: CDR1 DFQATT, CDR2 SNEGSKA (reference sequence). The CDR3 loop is CSARGKRNQPQHF. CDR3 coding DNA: TGCAGTGCTAGAGGGAAACGCAATCAGCCCCAGCATTTT.

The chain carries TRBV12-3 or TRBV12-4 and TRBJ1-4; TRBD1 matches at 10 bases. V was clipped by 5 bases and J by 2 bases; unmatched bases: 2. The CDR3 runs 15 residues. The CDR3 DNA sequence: TGTGCCAGCAGTGGGGGACAGGGGACTAATGAAAAACTGTTTTTT. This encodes CASSGGQGTNEKLFF.

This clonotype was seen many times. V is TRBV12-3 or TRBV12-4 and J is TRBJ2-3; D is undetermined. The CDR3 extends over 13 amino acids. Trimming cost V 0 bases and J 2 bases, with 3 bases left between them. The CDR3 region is CASSLAATDTQYF. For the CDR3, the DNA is TGTGCCAGCAGTTTAGCAGCCACAGATACGCAGTATTTT.

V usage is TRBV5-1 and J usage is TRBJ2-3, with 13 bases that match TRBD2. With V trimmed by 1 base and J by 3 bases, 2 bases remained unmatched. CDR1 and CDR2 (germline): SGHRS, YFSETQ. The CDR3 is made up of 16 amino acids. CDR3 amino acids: CASSLRTSGGTDTQYF. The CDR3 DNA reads TGCGCCAGCAGCTTGCGGACTAGCGGGGGAACAGATACGCAGTATTTT.

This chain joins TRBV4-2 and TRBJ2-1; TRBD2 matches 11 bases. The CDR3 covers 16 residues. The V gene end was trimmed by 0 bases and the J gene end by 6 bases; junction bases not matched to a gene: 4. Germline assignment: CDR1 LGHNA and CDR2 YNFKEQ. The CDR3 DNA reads TGTGCCAGCAGCCAAGACCCACTAGCGGGAGTCAATGAGCAGTTCTTC. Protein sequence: CASSQDPLAGVNEQFF.

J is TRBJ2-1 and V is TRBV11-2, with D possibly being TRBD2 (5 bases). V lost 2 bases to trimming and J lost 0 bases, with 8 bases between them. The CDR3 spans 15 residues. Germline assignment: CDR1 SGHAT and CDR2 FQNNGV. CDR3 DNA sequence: TGTGCCAGCAGCTTAATGGGGAGCTCCTACAATGAGCAGTTCTTC. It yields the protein CASSLMGSSYNEQFF. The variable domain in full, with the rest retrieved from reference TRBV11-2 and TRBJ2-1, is EAGVAQSPRYKIIEKRQSVAFWCNPISGHATLYWYQQILGQGPKLLIQFQNNGVVDDSQLPKDRFSAERLKGVDSTLKIQPAKLEDSAVYLCASSLMGSSYNEQFFGPGTRLTVL.

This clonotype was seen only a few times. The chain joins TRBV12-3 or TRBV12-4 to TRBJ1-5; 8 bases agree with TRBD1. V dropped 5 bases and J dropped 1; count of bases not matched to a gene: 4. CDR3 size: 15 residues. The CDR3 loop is CASSPGGSSNQPQHF. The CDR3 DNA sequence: TGTGCCAGCAGTCCAGGGGGCTCCAGCAATCAGCCCCAGCATTTT.

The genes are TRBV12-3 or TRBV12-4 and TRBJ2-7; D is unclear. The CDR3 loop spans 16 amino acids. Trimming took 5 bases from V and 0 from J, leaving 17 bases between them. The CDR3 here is CASSRPPDGGSYEQYF. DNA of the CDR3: TGTGCCAGCAGTCGCCCGCCTGATGGCGGCTCCTACGAGCAGTACTTC.

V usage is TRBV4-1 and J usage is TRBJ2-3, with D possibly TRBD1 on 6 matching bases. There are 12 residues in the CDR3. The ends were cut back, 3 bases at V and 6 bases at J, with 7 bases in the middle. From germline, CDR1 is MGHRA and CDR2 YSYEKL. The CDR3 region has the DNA TGCGCCAGCAGCCAGCAGGGGGATACGCAGTATTTT. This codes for CASSQQGDTQYF.

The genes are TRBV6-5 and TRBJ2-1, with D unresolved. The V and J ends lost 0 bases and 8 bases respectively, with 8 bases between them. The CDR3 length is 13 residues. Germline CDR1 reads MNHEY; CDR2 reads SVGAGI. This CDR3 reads CASSYSNVHEQFF. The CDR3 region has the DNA TGTGCCAGCAGTTACTCGAACGTACATGAGCAGTTCTTC.

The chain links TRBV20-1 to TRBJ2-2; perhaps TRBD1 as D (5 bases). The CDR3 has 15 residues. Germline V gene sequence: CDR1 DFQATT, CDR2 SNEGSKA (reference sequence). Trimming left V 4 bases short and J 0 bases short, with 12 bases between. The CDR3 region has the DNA TGCAGTGCTACCCCGACAGCCGCGAACACCGGGGAGCTGTTTTTT. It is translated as CSATPTAANTGELFF.

The CDR3 loop reads CASSGPSSGRVQTSWETQYF. The CDR3 DNA reads as TGCGCCAGCAGCGGCCCCTCTAGCGGGAGGGTCCAAACTTCGTGGGAGACCCAGTACTTC. This chain joins TRBV5-1 and TRBJ2-5; TRBD2 matches 12 bases. The CDR3 consists of 20 residues. Germline CDR1 SGHRS, CDR2 YFSETQ. V was pared by 4 bases and J by 5 bases, with 21 bases of the junction left unmatched.

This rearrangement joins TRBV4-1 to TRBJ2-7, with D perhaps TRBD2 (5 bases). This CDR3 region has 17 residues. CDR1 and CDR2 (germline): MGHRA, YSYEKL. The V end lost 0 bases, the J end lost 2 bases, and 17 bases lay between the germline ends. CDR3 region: CASSQEPLGLKTYEQYF. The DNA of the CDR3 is TGCGCCAGCAGCCAAGAACCCCTTGGACTGAAGACCTACGAGCAGTACTTC.

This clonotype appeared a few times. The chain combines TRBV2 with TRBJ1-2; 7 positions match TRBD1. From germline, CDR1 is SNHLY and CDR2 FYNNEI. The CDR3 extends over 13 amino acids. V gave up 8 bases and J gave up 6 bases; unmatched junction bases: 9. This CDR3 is CASRWGTADGYTF. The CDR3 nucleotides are TGTGCCAGCCGATGGGGGACAGCTGATGGCTACACCTTC.

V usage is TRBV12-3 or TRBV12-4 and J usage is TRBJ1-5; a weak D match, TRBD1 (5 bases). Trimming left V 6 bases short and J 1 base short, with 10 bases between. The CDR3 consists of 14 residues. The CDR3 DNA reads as TGTGCCAGCAGCCGCGGGGGAAGCAATCAGCCCCAGCATTTT. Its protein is CASSRGGSNQPQHF.

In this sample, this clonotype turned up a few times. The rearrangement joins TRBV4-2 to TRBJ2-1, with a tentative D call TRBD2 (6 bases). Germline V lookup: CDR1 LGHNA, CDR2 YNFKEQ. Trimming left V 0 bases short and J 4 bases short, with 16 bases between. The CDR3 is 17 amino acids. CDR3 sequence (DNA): TGTGCCAGCAGCCAAGAACCCCCGGGACTTTCATACAATGAGCAGTTCTTC. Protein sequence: CASSQEPPGLSYNEQFF.